This TCR beta chain was recorded in a study of blood T cell repertoires in COVID-19. Study-level background: Sites in the United States, Italy and Spain provided acute and convalescent COVID-19 samples.

In the original processing: Amplified reference gene primers provided the basis for estimating nucleated cell counts. Generated by immunoSEQ multiplex PCR, the TCRdb table keeps only in-frame clones and is missing some. That table is the source of V, J and clone size, and D and trimming were worked out from the DNA. Of hundreds of thousands of clones detected, about 85% appear once; the ten largest clones hold around 6.9%. The sequenced material came from peripheral blood. The clonotype was recovered from a man between 60 and 70 years old who had recovered from COVID-19.

The CDR3 DNA follows: TGTGCCAGCAGCCTCGGAGGGACAGTAAACACCGGGGAGCTGTTTTTT. Protein sequence: CASSLGGTVNTGELFF. This chain connects TRBV4-2 to TRBJ2-2, with D tentatively TRBD1 (7 bases). V lost 4 bases and J 2 bases, leaving 14 bases between the germline ends. Germline CDR1 is LGHNA and CDR2 is YNFKEQ. CDR3 length: 16 amino acids.